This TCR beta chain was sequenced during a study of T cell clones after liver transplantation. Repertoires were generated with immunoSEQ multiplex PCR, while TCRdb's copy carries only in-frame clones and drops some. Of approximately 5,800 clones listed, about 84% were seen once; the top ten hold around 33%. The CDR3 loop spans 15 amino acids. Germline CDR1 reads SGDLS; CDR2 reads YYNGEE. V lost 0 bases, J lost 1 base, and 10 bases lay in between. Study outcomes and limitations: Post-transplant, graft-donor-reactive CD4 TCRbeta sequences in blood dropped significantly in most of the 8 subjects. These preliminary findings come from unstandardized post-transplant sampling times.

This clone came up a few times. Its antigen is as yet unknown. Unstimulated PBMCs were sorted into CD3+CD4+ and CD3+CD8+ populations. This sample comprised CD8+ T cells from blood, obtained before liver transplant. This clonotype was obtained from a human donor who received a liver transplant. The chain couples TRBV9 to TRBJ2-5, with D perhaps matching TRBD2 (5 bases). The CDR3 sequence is CASSVGSGVQETQYF. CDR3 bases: TGTGCCAGCAGCGTAGGGAGCGGAGTCCAAGAGACCCAGTACTTC.